The 7 T cell receptor beta chains below all came from one sample that was sequenced in a study of blood T cells in healthy people across ages. The second PCR ran roughly 6 to 11 cycles with a sample-barcoded 5' primer and J-beta primers. Each CDR3 protein is one row after TCRdb ran MiXCR on the 5' RACE reads. Among around 850,000 distinct CDR3 sequences, around 36% were seen once, and the ten largest hold approximately 13%. Specimen: blood. These receptors originate from a man aged 18 to 29 in good health.

As concerns this clonotype: Given a much more abundant clone one base away, this may be a read error. The chain links TRBV4-1 to TRBJ1-2; D unclear. The CDR3 covers 14 residues. Germline V CDR1 and CDR2: MGHRA, YSYEKL. CDR3 region: CTSSQAGGDYGYTF. CDR3 coding DNA: TGCACCAGCAGCCAAGCCGGTGGGGACTATGGCTACACCTTC.

The chain employs TRBV7-2 and TRBJ2-4; TRBD1 matches at 7 bases. V dropped 5 bases and J dropped 11; count of bases not matched to a gene: 9. CDR3 size: 13 residues. CDR1 is SGHTA and CDR2 is FQGNSA in the germline V gene. The CDR3 region is CASSLGTASVQYF. The CDR3 DNA reads TGTGCCAGCAGCCTCGGGACAGCCTCTGTTCAGTACTTC.

V is TRBV28 and J is TRBJ2-7; 12 bases line up with TRBD2. The V and J ends lost 6 bases and 0 bases, in that order; junction bases with no gene match: 15. The germline V gene has CDR1 MDHEN and CDR2 SYDVKM. The length of the CDR3 is 19 residues. The CDR3 is CASSPMGGLAGKSSYEQYF. The DNA for the CDR3 is TGTGCCAGCAGCCCTATGGGGGGACTAGCGGGCAAAAGCTCCTACGAGCAGTACTTC.

The V and J genes are TRBV10-3 and TRBJ1-4; no reliable D call. V was shortened by 6 bases and J by 8 bases, with 13 bases between the two germline ends. Germline-derived CDR1 and CDR2 are ENHRY and SYGVKD. This CDR3 is 13 amino acids long. The CDR3 DNA is TGTGCCATCAGATCCGGAGCTGGGGAAAAACTGTTTTTT. It encodes CAIRSGAGEKLFF.

The rearrangement links TRBV5-5 to TRBJ2-5, with D possibly being TRBD2 (5 bases). V was cut by 1 base and J by 2 bases, with 12 bases left in between. The CDR3 has 15 amino acids. CDR1 is SGHKS, CDR2 YYEKEE, per germline (reference sequence). The CDR3 protein is CASSLSSPEQETQYF. CDR3 in DNA: TGTGCCAGCAGCTTGTCTAGCCCTGAACAAGAGACCCAGTACTTC.

The chain has TRBV5-1 and TRBJ1-1, with a tentative D call TRBD1 (5 bases). Germline lookup yields CDR1 SGHRS and CDR2 YFSETQ. The germline V and J ends were trimmed by 7 bases and 8 bases, with 15 bases remaining between them. There are 12 residues in the CDR3. The CDR3 reads CASRDSGPEAFF. The CDR3 DNA sequence: TGCGCCAGCCGAGACAGCGGCCCCGAAGCTTTCTTT.

The chain uses TRBV20-1 and TRBJ2-3; TRBD1 matches 8 bases. CDR1 and CDR2 (germline): DFQATT, SNEGSKA (reference sequence). The CDR3 is 12 amino acids. Trimming at V came to 5 bases and at J to 8 bases, leaving 6 bases not matched to a gene. DNA of the CDR3: TGCAGTGCTGACCAGGGGGCGGGTACGCAGTATTTT. It specifies CSADQGAGTQYF.